The clone carrying this T cell receptor beta chain was observed a handful of times. The study defined stable Graves' hyperthyroidism as no ophthalmopathy progression within 18 months. Patients with uncontrolled infections, other autoimmune diseases, pregnancy or lactation were excluded. The PBMCs had their origin in approximately 10 ml of fresh peripheral blood. The sample originates from a study of T cells in Graves' hyperthyroidism and ophthalmopathy. Amplification yielded TCR beta CDR3 regions, with RNA transcripts as the source. First-round RT-PCR of the TCR CDR3 relied on the HTBI primer set. One entry per CDR3 protein, called by TCRdb with MiXCR from the multiplex PCR reads. The profile shows about 590,000 distinct CDR3 sequences, approximately 14% of them singletons. V lost 4 bases to trimming and J lost 5 bases; unmatched junction nucleotides: 10. In germline, CDR1 is MNHEY, CDR2 SMNVEV (reference sequence). The CDR3 has 16 amino acids.

The clonotype was recovered from a woman aged 25 to 45 with Graves' hyperthyroidism. The chain links TRBV27 to TRBJ2-1, with 8 nucleotides matching TRBD2. The sequenced sample consisted of blood. CDR3 nucleotides: TGTGCCAGCAGTTCATTAGCGGGACCGTTTGACAATGAGCAGTTCTTC. Its translation: CASSSLAGPFDNEQFF.